This T cell receptor beta chain comes out of a study of T cell responses to AZD1222 COVID-19 vaccine. Overall study results and limits: The donor group comprised mostly white British people and more females; the analysis possibly underestimated clonal diversity. Close to half of spike-specific TCRs reportedly recognize unmutated variant regions. Baseline seropositivity characterized only a handful of AZD1222 recipients.

In regard to this clone: Its antigen remains unknown.

The CDR3 consists of 11 residues. V was cut by 6 bases and J by 8 bases, with 8 bases left in between. Measured with immunoSEQ multiplex PCR; TCRdb has only the in-frame clones, and not every one. The table records under 200,000 clones, 94% of them present only once. The TCR was taken from an adult in good health. The specimen comprised peripheral blood, sampled on day 0 of AZD1222 vaccination. The chain uses TRBV12-3 or TRBV12-4 and TRBJ2-1; D remains unclear. The CDR3 sequence: CASSSTHEQFF. CDR3 in DNA: TGTGCCAGCAGCTCGACCCATGAGCAGTTCTTC.